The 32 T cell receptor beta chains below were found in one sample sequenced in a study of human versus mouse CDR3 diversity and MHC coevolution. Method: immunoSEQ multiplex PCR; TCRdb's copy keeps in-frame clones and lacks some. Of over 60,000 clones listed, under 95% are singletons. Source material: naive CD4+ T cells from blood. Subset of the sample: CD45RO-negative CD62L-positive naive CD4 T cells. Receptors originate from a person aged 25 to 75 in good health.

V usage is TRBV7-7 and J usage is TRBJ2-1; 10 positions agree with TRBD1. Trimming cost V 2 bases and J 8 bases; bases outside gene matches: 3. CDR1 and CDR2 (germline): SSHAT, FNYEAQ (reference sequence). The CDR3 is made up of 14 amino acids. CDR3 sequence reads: CASSLRDRGYEQFF. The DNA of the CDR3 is TGTGCCAGCAGCTTAAGGGACAGGGGCTATGAGCAGTTCTTC. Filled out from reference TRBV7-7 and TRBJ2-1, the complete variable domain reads GAGVSQSPRYKVTKRGQDVTLRCDPISSHATLYWYQQALGQGPEFLTYFNYEAQPDKSGLPSDRFSAERPEGSISTLTIQRTEQRDSAMYRCASSLRDRGYEQFFGPGTRLTVL.

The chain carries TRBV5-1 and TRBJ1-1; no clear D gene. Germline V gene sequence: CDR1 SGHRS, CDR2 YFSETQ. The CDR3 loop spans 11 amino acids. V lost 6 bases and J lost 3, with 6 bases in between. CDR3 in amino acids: CASNSDTEAFF. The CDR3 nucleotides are TGCGCCAGCAATAGTGACACTGAAGCTTTCTTT. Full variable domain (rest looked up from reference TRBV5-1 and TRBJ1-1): KAGVTQTPRYLIKTRGQQVTLSCSPISGHRSVSWYQQTPGQGLQFLFEYFSETQRNKGNFPGRFSGRQFSNSRSEMNVSTLELGDSALYLCASNSDTEAFFGQGTRLTVV.

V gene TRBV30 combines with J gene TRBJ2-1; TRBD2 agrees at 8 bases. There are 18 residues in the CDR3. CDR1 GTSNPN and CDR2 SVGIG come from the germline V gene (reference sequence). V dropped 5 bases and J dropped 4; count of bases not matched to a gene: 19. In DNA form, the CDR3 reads TGTGCCTGGCAACCTTTCGGGAGGGAGGGCCGACTTTACAATGAGCAGTTCTTC. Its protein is CAWQPFGREGRLYNEQFF.

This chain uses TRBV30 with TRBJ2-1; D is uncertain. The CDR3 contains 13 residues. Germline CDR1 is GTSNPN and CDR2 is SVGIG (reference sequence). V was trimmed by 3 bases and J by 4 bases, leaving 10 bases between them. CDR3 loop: CAWSLEPYNEQFF. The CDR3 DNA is TGTGCCTGGAGCCTAGAACCATACAATGAGCAGTTCTTC.

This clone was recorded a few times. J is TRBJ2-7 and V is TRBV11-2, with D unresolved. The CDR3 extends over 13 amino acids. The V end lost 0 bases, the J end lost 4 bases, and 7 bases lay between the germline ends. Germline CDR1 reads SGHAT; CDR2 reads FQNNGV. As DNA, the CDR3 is TGTGCCAGCAGCTTAGATCTACGGTACGAGCAGTACTTC. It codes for CASSLDLRYEQYF.

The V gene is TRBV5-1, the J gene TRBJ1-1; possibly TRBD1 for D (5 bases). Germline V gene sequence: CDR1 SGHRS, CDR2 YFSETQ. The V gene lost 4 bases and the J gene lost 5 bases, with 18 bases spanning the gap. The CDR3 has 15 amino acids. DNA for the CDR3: TGCGCCAGCAGCCTCGCCGCGGGGGGAGGGACTGAAGCTTTCTTT. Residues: CASSLAAGGGTEAFF.

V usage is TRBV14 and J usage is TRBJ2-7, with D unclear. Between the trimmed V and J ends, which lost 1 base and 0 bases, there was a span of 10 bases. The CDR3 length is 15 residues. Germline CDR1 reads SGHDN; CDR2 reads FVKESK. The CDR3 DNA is TGTGCCAGCAGCCAAGGGCCAGGATTCTCCTACGAGCAGTACTTC. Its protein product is CASSQGPGFSYEQYF.

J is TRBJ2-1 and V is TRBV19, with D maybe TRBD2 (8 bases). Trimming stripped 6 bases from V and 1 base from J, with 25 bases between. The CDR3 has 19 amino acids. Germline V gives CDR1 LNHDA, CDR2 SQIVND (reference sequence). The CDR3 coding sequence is TGTGCCAGTAGACCTTACGGGACTAGGGGGCATGGGTCCTACAATGAGCAGTTCTTC. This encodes CASRPYGTRGHGSYNEQFF.

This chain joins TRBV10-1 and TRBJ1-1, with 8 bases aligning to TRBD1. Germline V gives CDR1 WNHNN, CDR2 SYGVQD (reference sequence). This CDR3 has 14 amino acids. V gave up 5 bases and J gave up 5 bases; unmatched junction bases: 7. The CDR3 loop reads CASSYTGGRTEAFF. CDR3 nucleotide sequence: TGCGCCAGCAGTTACACAGGGGGACGAACTGAAGCTTTCTTT.

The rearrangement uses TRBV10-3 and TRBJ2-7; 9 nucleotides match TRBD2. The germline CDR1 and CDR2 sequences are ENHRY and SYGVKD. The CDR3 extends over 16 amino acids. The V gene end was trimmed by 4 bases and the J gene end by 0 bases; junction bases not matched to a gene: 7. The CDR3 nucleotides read TGTGCCATCAGTGGTTTCAGCGGGGGGTCCTCCTACGAGCAGTACTTC. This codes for CAISGFSGGSSYEQYF.

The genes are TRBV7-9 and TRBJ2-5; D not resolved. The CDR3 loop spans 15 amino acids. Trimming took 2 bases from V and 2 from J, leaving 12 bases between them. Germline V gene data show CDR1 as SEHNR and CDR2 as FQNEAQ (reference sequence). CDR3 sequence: CASSLPSLIQETQYF. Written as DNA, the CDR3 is TGTGCCAGCAGCTTACCCTCACTAATTCAAGAGACCCAGTACTTC. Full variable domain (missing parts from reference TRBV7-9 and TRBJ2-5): DTGVSQNPRHKITKRGQNVTFRCDPISEHNRLYWYRQTLGQGPEFLTYFQNEAQLEKSRLLSDRFSAERPKGSFSTLEIQRTEQGDSAMYLCASSLPSLIQETQYFGPGTRLLVL.

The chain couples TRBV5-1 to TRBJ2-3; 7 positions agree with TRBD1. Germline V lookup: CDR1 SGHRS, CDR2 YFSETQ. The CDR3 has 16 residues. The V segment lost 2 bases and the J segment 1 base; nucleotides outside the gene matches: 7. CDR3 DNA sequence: TGCGCCAGCAGCTTACGTGATCAGGGGGGCACAGATACGCAGTATTTT. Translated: CASSLRDQGGTDTQYF.

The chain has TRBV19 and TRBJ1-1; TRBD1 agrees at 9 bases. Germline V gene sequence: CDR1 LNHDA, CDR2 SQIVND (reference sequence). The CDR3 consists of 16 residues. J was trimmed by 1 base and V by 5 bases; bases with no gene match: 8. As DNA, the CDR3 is TGTGCCAGTAGTGGACGCCGGGACAGGGAGAACACTGAAGCTTTCTTT. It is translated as CASSGRRDRENTEAFF.

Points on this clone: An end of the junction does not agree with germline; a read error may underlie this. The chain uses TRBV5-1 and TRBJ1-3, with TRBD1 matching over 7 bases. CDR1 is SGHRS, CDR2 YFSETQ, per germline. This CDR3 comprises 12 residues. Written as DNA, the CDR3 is TGCGCCAGCAGCCTGACAGGGCCTGAACCGAGTTTT. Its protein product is CASSLTGPEPSF. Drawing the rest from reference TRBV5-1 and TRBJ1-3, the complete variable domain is KAGVTQTPRYLIKTRGQQVTLSCSPISGHRSVSWYQQTPGQGLQFLFEYFSETQRNKGNFPGRFSGRQFSNSRSEMNVSTLELGDSALYLCASSLTGPEPSFGEGSWLTVV.

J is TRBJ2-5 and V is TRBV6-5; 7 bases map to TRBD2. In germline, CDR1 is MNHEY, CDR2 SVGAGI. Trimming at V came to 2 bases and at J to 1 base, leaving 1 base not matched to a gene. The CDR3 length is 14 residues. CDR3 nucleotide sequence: TGTGCCAGCAGTTACCGGACTAGCCAAGAGACCCAGTACTTC. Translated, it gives CASSYRTSQETQYF.

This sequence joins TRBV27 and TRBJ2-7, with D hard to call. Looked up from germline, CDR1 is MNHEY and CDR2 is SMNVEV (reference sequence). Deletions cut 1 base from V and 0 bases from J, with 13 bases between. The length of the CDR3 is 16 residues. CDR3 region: CASSLWADDPSYEQYF. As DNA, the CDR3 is TGTGCCAGCAGTTTATGGGCCGACGATCCCTCCTACGAGCAGTACTTC.

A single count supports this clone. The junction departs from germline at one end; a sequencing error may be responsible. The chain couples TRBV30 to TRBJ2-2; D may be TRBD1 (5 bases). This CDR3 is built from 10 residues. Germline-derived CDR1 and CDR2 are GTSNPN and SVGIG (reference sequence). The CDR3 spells CGQNTGELFF. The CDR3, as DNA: TGCGGACAGAACACCGGGGAGCTGTTTTTT.

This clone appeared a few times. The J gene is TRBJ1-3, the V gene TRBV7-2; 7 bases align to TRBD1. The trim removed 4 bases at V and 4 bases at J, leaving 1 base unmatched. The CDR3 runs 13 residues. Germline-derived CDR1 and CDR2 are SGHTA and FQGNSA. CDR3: CASSSGQGNTIYF. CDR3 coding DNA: TGTGCCAGCAGCTCGGGACAGGGAAACACCATATATTTT.

The CDR3 sequence is CASSSDRGRTGELFF. The DNA of the CDR3 is TGTGCCAGCAGTTCGGACAGGGGGAGGACCGGGGAGCTGTTTTTT. The chain links TRBV6-6 to TRBJ2-2, with TRBD1 matching 10 bases. With V trimmed by 4 bases and J by 5 bases, 4 bases remained unmatched. This CDR3 is 15 amino acids long. Germline CDR1 reads MNHNY; CDR2 reads SVGAGI (reference sequence).

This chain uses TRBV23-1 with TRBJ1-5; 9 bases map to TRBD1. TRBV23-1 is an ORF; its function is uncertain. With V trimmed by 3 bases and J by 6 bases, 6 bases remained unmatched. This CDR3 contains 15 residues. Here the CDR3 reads CASSQTTGGCQPQHF. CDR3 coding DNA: TGCGCCAGCAGTCAGACGACAGGGGGATGTCAGCCCCAGCATTTT.

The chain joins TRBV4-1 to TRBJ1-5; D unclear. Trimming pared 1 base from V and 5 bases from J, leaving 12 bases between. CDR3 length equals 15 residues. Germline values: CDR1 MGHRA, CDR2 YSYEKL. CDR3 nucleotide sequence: TGCGCCAGCAGCCAAGGACACAGTCAGCATCAGCCCCAGCATTTT. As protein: CASSQGHSQHQPQHF.

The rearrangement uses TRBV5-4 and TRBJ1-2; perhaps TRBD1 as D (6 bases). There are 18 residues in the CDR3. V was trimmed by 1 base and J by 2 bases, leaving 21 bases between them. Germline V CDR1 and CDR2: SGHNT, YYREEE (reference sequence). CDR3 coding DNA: TGTGCCAGCAGCTTGTACCGCTTTGTCTACACAGGGAACTATGGCTACACCTTC. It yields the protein CASSLYRFVYTGNYGYTF.

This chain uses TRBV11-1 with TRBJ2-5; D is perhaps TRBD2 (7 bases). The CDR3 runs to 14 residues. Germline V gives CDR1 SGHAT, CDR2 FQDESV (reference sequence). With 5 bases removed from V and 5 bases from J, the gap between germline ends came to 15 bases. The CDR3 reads CASSPGGGTETQYF. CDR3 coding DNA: TGTGCCAGCAGCCCGGGGGGCGGGACGGAGACCCAGTACTTC.

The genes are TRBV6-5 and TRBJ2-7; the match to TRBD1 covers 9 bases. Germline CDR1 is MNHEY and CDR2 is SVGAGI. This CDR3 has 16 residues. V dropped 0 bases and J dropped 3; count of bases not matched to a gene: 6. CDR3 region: CASSYSKGQGIYEQYF. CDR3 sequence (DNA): TGTGCCAGCAGTTACTCTAAGGGACAGGGCATCTACGAGCAGTACTTC.

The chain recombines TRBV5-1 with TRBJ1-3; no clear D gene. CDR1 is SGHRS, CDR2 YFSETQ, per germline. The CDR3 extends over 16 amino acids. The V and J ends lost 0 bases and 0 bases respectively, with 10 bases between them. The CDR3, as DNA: TGCGCCAGCAGCTTGGGATCCGGTATCTCTGGAAACACCATATATTTT. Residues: CASSLGSGISGNTIYF. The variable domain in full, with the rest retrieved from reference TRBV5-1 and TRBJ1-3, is KAGVTQTPRYLIKTRGQQVTLSCSPISGHRSVSWYQQTPGQGLQFLFEYFSETQRNKGNFPGRFSGRQFSNSRSEMNVSTLELGDSALYLCASSLGSGISGNTIYFGEGSWLTVV.

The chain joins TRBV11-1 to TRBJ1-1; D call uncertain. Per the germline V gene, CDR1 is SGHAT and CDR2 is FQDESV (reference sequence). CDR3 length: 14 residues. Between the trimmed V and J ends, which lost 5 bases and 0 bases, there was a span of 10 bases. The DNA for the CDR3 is TGTGCCAGCAGCCGCTATGACATGAACACTGAAGCTTTCTTT. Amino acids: CASSRYDMNTEAFF.

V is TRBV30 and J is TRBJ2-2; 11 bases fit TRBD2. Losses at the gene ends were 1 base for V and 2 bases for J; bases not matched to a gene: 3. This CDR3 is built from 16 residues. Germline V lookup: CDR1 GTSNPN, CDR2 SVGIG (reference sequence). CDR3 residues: CAWSGLAGPNTGELFF. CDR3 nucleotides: TGTGCCTGGAGTGGACTAGCGGGGCCCAACACCGGGGAGCTGTTTTTT.

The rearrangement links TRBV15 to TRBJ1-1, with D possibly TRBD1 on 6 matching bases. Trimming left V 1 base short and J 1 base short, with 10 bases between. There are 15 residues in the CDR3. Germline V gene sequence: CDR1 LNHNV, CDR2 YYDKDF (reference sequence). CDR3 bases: TGTGCCACCAGCAGAGCAGGGGCCCCGAACACTGAAGCTTTCTTT. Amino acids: CATSRAGAPNTEAFF.

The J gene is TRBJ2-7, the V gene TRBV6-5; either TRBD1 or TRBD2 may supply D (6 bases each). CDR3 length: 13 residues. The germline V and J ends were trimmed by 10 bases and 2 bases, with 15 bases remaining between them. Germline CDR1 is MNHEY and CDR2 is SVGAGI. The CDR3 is CAIRGSGTYEQYF. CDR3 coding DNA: TGTGCCATCAGGGGTAGCGGCACCTACGAGCAGTACTTC.

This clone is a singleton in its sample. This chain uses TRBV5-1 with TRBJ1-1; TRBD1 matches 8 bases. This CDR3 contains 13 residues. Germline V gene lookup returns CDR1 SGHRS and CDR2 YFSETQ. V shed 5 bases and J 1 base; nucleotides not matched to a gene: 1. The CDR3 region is CASRQGGNTEAFF. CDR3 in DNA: TGCGCCAGCAGACAGGGGGGGAACACTGAAGCTTTCTTT.

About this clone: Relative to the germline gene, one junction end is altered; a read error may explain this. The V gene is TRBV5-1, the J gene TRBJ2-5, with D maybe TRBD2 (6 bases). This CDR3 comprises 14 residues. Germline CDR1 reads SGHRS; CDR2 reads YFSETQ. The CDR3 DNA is TGCGCCAGCACCTTGACGGGGGTACAAGAGACCCAGTACTTC. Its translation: CASTLTGVQETQYF.

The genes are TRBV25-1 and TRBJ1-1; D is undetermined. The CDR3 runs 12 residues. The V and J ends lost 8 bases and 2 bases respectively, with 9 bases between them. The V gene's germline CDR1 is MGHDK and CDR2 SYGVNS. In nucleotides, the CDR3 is TGTGCCAGCCTCGGGTCAAACACTGAAGCTTTCTTT. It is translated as CASLGSNTEAFF.